The text below deals with one T cell receptor (beta chain). The target antigen is unknown. Profiled with immunoSEQ multiplex PCR; TCRdb holds only in-frame clones, not every one. This table holds about 30,000 clones, approximately 82% found once. This entry comes from a study of regulatory dendritic cells for organ transplantation. Notes on the study in general: Mature dendritic cells appeared to drive more memory CD8+ clonal expansion than regulatory ones. Naive CD4+ and CD8+ repertoires were highly diverse; memory CD8+ was most oligoclonal. Of resting T cell subsets, memory CD8+ had the most alloreactive clonotypes.

FACS sorted CD4+ or CD8+ T cells into CD45RA+ naive and CD45RO+ memory. V lost 7 bases, J lost 7 bases, and 11 bases stayed unmatched. The CDR3 loop spans 15 amino acids. From germline, CDR1 is MNHEY and CDR2 SVGAGI. The chain is built from TRBV6-5 and TRBJ2-3, with 10 positions matching TRBD2. The sequencing input was naive CD4+ T cells from blood. Subset defined: CD45RA+ naive T cells. The sequence was collected from a human donor in good health. CDR3 in DNA: TGTGCCAGCATTCGAGGGGGAGCGGGGGGGTATACGCAGTATTTT. Amino acids: CASIRGGAGGYTQYF.